The clone carrying this T cell receptor (beta chain) was counted once. These data come from a study of blood T cell repertoires in COVID-19. As originally analysed: Reference gene primer amplification in the assay estimated nucleated cell counts. Libraries were prepared by immunoSEQ multiplex PCR; TCRdb keeps only in-frame clonotypes and omits some of them. V and J calls and clone size are those listed in that table; D and trimming were worked out from the DNA. Counted here are about 250,000 clones, roughly 84% occurring once; the ten biggest clones make up roughly 30%. The CDR3 length is 12 residues. Trimming left V 5 bases short and J 13 bases short, with 17 bases between. CDR1 and CDR2 from the germline V gene are LNHDA and SQIVND (reference sequence).

The sequenced sample was peripheral blood. This chain connects TRBV19 to TRBJ1-2, with a weak D call TRBD1 (6 bases). The receptor comes from a middle-aged man with acute or convalescent COVID-19. The chain's CDR3 is CASSSRQAECTF. The CDR3 DNA is TGTGCCAGTAGTTCCCGACAGGCCGAGTGCACCTTC.